A selection of T cell receptor beta chains follows, all from one sample in a study of blood T cell repertoires in COVID-19. Clones were sequenced by immunoSEQ multiplex PCR, and TCRdb holds only the in-frame ones, with some missing. The data hold fewer than 85,000 clones, with 79% observed a single time. Input material: peripheral blood. Every receptor here comes from a man aged 60 to 75 with active or convalescent COVID-19. Both conserved end residues are part of each CDR3. Fields, in order: V gene, clone size, CDR3 protein. Part of the rows lack a size; the others show once, few, many or a class for expanded clones.

>TRBV19|NA
CASNTGNTGELFF
>TRBV7-9|NA
CASSPPGQMNTEAFF
>TRBV19|NA
CASSMDREGQPQHF
>TRBV12-3/TRBV12-4|NA
CASSSRDLETQYF
>TRBV19|NA
CASSSRAYEQYF
>TRBV5-1|few
CASSLAPTGRERNTIYF
>TRBV6-5|NA
CASRPGPGTEAFF
>TRBV7-9|NA
CASSLGQGLQPQHF
>TRBV25-1|few
CAHQGQGRNEQFF
>TRBV27|NA
CASSLSGGDEQYF
>TRBV2|NA
CASRGTGTNQPQHF
>TRBV7-3|NA
CASSPALHTTYNEQFF
>TRBV7-6|NA
CASSLDWSYSYNEQFF
>TRBV11-1|few
CASRKDVTGYEQYF
>TRBV7-9|many
CASSSGLAGRYQETQYF
>TRBV19|NA
CASSVSGTSSYNEQFF
>TRBV5-1|once
CASSFDSNYGYTF
>TRBV2|NA
CASTLSGSGGTDTQYF
>TRBV2|NA
CASSEGGRVGYGYTF
>TRBV14|once
CASSQLRGTQYF
>TRBV4-2|NA
CASSPQAKGLAGVEETQYF
>TRBV7-3|NA
CASSASGASGYTF
>TRBV30|NA
CAWSGYNQPQHF
>TRBV9|NA
CASSVGDRLNTEAFF
>TRBV2|NA
CASSGDRATYEQYF
>TRBV18|NA
CASSPEQSQQYF
>TRBV4-2|NA
CASSQGYRGSGGYTF
>TRBV7-8|NA
CASSQGSNYGYTF